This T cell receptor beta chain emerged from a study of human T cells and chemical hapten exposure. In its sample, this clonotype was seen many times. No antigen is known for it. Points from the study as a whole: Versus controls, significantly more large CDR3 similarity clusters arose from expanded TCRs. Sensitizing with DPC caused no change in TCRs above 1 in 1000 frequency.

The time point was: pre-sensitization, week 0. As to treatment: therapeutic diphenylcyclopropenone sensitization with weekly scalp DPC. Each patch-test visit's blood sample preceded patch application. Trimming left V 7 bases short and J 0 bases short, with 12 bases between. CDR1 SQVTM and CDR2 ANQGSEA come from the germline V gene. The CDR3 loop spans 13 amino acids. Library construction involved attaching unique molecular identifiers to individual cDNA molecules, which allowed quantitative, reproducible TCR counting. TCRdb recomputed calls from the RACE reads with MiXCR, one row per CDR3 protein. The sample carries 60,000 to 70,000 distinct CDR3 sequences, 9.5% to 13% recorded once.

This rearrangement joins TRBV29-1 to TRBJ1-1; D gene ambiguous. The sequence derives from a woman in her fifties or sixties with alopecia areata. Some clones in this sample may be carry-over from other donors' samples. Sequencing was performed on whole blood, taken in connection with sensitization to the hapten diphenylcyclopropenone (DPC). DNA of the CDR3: TGCAGCGCTGGGAGGGTGATGAACACTGAAGCTTTCTTT. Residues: CSAGRVMNTEAFF.